A single sample is the source of the 8 T cell receptor beta chains below, sequenced in a study of cytomegalovirus exposure and HLA in healthy donors. PCR primers comprised 60 Vbeta and 13 Jbeta primers. The data were produced by immunoSEQ multiplex PCR, yet TCRdb's version contains in-frame clones alone and is incomplete. The table records 150,000 to 200,000 clones, 60% to 85% of them present only once. Sequenced input: PBMCs. The source of these receptors is a male donor in good health and CMV-seropositive.

This clone was detected only once. This sequence joins TRBV5-6 and TRBJ2-3, with 7 bases matching TRBD1. CDR3 size: 14 residues. CDR1 is SGHDT, CDR2 YYEEEE, per germline. The trim removed 3 bases at V and 6 bases at J, leaving 7 bases unmatched. The CDR3 DNA sequence: TGTGCCAGCAGCTATTCAGGGGGTCTCGATACGCAGTATTTT. Translating it yields CASSYSGGLDTQYF.

This clone came up once. V usage is TRBV6-1 and J usage is TRBJ1-2; no clear D. The CDR3 loop spans 16 amino acids. Trimming shortened V by 3 bases and J by 4 bases, and 18 bases separated the two germline ends. Germline-derived CDR1 and CDR2 are MNHNS and SASEGT. The CDR3 here is CASSDKPHSLVYGYTF. The CDR3, as DNA: TGTGCCAGCAGTGACAAGCCCCATTCTCTCGTCTATGGCTACACCTTC.

This clone has more than one count but fewer than ten. This chain links TRBV6-1 with TRBJ1-2, with a possible D match to TRBD1 (6 bases). Germline-derived CDR1 and CDR2 are MNHNS and SASEGT. V was shortened by 4 bases and J by 7 bases, with 10 bases between the two germline ends. This CDR3 has 12 residues. The CDR3 region has the DNA TGTGCCAGCAGTGGGCAGGGGCTTGGCTACACCTTC. It codes for CASSGQGLGYTF.

The V and J genes are TRBV28 and TRBJ2-3; TRBD1 matches 8 bases. The V gene's germline CDR1 is MDHEN and CDR2 SYDVKM. CDR3 length: 15 residues. Germline trimming cut 4 bases from V and 2 bases from J; bases unmatched to any gene: 5. In nucleotides, the CDR3 is TGTGCCAGCAGTTCCCGGGACAGGTCCACAGATACGCAGTATTTT. It yields the protein CASSSRDRSTDTQYF.

CDR3 nucleotide sequence: TGTGCCTGGACTCCCCACACGGGGGAGGCTGGCTACACCTTC. Amino acid sequence: CAWTPHTGEAGYTF. The V gene is TRBV30, the J gene TRBJ1-2, with a tentative D call TRBD1 (5 bases). V lost 4 bases and J lost 7, with 19 bases in between. Germline CDR1 and CDR2: GTSNPN and SVGIG (reference sequence). The CDR3 loop spans 14 amino acids.

V and J are TRBV5-5 and TRBJ1-2; possible D gene TRBD1, 6 bases. This CDR3 has 16 residues. V lost 2 bases to trimming and J lost 3 bases, with 17 bases between them. Germline values: CDR1 SGHKS, CDR2 YYEKEE (reference sequence). Here the CDR3 reads CASSFGGHGGYYGYTF. CDR3 bases: TGTGCCAGCAGCTTCGGGGGGCACGGCGGCTACTATGGCTACACCTTC.

The V and J genes are TRBV29-1 and TRBJ1-2, with a weak D call TRBD1 (6 bases). This CDR3 spans 12 amino acids. Trimming pared 6 bases from V and 4 bases from J, leaving 12 bases between. Per germline, CDR1 SQVTM and CDR2 ANQGSEA. The CDR3 nucleotides read TGCAGCGTACAGGACAGATCCTATGGCTACACCTTC. It yields the protein CSVQDRSYGYTF. Combining the CDR3 with reference TRBV29-1 and TRBJ1-2 gives the whole variable domain SAVISQKPSRDICQRGTSLTIQCQVDSQVTMMFWYRQQPGQSLTLIATANQGSEATYESGFVIDKFPISRPNLTFSTLTVSNMSPEDSSIYLCSVQDRSYGYTFGSGTRLTVV.

This clone was recorded once. This chain connects TRBV11-2 to TRBJ2-7; the D gene is possibly TRBD1 (5 bases). Between the trimmed V and J ends, which lost 4 bases and 6 bases, there was a span of 16 bases. There are 14 residues in the CDR3. Germline lookup yields CDR1 SGHAT and CDR2 FQNNGV. CDR3: CASSSSTASGEQYF. CDR3 nucleotide sequence: TGTGCCAGCAGCTCCTCGACAGCCTCGGGCGAGCAGTACTTC. The complete variable domain, with remaining parts taken from reference TRBV11-2 and TRBJ2-7, reads EAGVAQSPRYKIIEKRQSVAFWCNPISGHATLYWYQQILGQGPKLLIQFQNNGVVDDSQLPKDRFSAERLKGVDSTLKIQPAKLEDSAVYLCASSSSTASGEQYFGPGTRLTVT.